The 23 T cell receptor beta chains below were found in one sample sequenced in a study of radiotherapy plus CTLA-4 blockade in lung cancer. Only in-frame clones appear in the TCRdb table, and some are missing; sequencing was by immunoSEQ multiplex PCR. The data contain fewer than 140,000 clones, about 83% of them singletons. Sequencing was performed on peripheral blood, taken from a patient treated with radiotherapy plus ipilimumab. All receptors come from a human donor with non-small cell lung cancer that progressed on radiotherapy plus ipilimumab. Some clones in this sample may be carry-over from other donors' samples.

V and J are TRBV7-9 and TRBJ2-5; the D call may be TRBD1 or TRBD2 (7 bases each). CDR3 length equals 17 residues. Germline lookup yields CDR1 SEHNR and CDR2 FQNEAQ (reference sequence). V was pared by 5 bases and J by 1 base, with 20 bases between. The CDR3 sequence: CASSKIQGRGPQETQYF. The CDR3 coding sequence is TGTGCCAGCAGCAAAATACAGGGGAGGGGGCCCCAAGAGACCCAGTACTTC.

The rearrangement links TRBV2 to TRBJ1-4; D gene uncertain. The length of the CDR3 is 16 residues. V dropped 2 bases and J dropped 5 bases, with 15 bases sitting between them. The germline V gene has CDR1 SNHLY and CDR2 FYNNEI. CDR3 residues: CASSELTAGLNEKLFF. In DNA form, the CDR3 reads TGTGCCAGCAGTGAACTTACGGCGGGGTTGAATGAAAAACTGTTTTTT.

The rearrangement uses TRBV4-2 and TRBJ1-2; D remains ambiguous. V lost 1 base to trimming and J lost 0 bases, with 9 bases between them. CDR3 length: 15 amino acids. CDR1 and CDR2 (germline): LGHNA, YNFKEQ. The CDR3 spells CASSQVQRANYGYTF. The CDR3 bases are TGTGCCAGCAGCCAAGTACAGCGCGCTAACTATGGCTACACCTTC.

This clone came up a few times. The chain uses TRBV5-8 and TRBJ1-6; D is unresolved. The CDR3 covers 13 residues. Germline V gene lookup returns CDR1 SGHTS and CDR2 YDEGEE. CDR3 sequence: CASHGSLSSPLHF. CDR3 sequence (DNA): TGTGCAAGCCATGGTAGCTTGAGTTCACCCCTCCACTTT.

This sequence joins TRBV5-1 and TRBJ2-7, with a weak D call TRBD1 (5 bases). V was trimmed by 0 bases and J by 1 base, leaving 8 bases between them. Germline values: CDR1 SGHRS, CDR2 YFSETQ. The CDR3 has 14 residues. CDR3 in DNA: TGCGCCAGCAGCTTGGCCACAGGATCCTACGAGCAGTACTTC. Its protein product is CASSLATGSYEQYF.

This chain links TRBV5-4 with TRBJ2-7; 9 bases align to TRBD1. J gave up 0 bases and V 4 bases, and 5 bases lay outside the gene matches. Germline CDR1 is SGHNT and CDR2 is YYREEE (reference sequence). The CDR3 is made up of 15 amino acids. For the CDR3, the DNA is TGTGCCAGCAGCCCAGGGACAGGGAGCTCCTACGAGCAGTACTTC. Its protein is CASSPGTGSSYEQYF.

A word on this clone: At one end the junction does not follow the germline gene, possibly because of a read error. CDR3 amino acids: CASSARQLANTGKLFF. As DNA, the CDR3 is TGTGCCAGCAGTGCTAGGCAACTAGCGAACACCGGGAAGCTGTTTTTT. The chain is built from TRBV2 and TRBJ2-2; 7 nucleotides agree with TRBD2. The germline V gene has CDR1 SNHLY and CDR2 FYNNEI. This CDR3 contains 16 residues.

The rearrangement joins TRBV4-3 to TRBJ2-3, with 13 bases lining up with TRBD2. CDR1 is LGHNA and CDR2 is YSLEER in the germline V gene. Unmatched junction bases numbered 5, after V lost 2 bases and J lost 6 bases. The CDR3 consists of 16 residues. The CDR3 DNA sequence: TGCGCCAGCAGCCAAATGGGACTAGCGGGGTTGGATACGCAGTATTTT. Its protein is CASSQMGLAGLDTQYF.

The chain couples TRBV4-1 to TRBJ2-7; possibly TRBD1 for D (5 bases). Germline V gives CDR1 MGHRA, CDR2 YSYEKL. The CDR3 consists of 15 residues. The V end was cut by 0 bases, the J end by 6 bases, with 15 bases between. The CDR3 DNA follows: TGCGCCAGCAGCCAAGATTTTAGGGGATTGGGCGAGCAGTACTTC. Amino acid sequence: CASSQDFRGLGEQYF.

This clone was detected once. J is TRBJ1-2 and V is TRBV5-4; TRBD1 matches at 10 bases. The CDR3 totals 14 residues. Germline V CDR1 and CDR2: SGHNT, YYREEE (reference sequence). The trim removed 4 bases at V and 4 bases at J, leaving 4 bases unmatched. The CDR3 DNA reads as TGTGCCAGCAGCCACCGGACAGGGGGCTATGGCTACACCTTC. Its protein is CASSHRTGGYGYTF.

The chain combines TRBV28 with TRBJ1-2; D call uncertain. Deletions cut 5 bases from V and 4 bases from J, with 8 bases between. Per the germline V gene, CDR1 is MDHEN and CDR2 is SYDVKM. CDR3 size: 12 residues. In nucleotides, the CDR3 is TGTGCCAGCAGTGAGGGAGCCTATGGCTACACCTTC. It is translated as CASSEGAYGYTF.

The chain combines TRBV29-1 with TRBJ2-7, with TRBD1 matching 7 bases. From germline, CDR1 is SQVTM and CDR2 ANQGSEA. This CDR3 contains 11 residues. V dropped 6 bases and J dropped 6; count of bases not matched to a gene: 5. The CDR3 here is CSVASGGEQYF. The CDR3 DNA follows: TGCAGCGTCGCCTCAGGGGGCGAGCAGTACTTC.

The rearrangement uses TRBV5-1 and TRBJ2-2, with a tentative D call TRBD1 (6 bases). The germline V gene has CDR1 SGHRS and CDR2 YFSETQ. This CDR3 has 14 amino acids. The germline V and J ends were trimmed by 2 bases and 6 bases, with 11 bases remaining between them. This chain's CDR3 is CASSFAGVAGELFF. CDR3 in DNA: TGCGCCAGCAGCTTCGCAGGGGTCGCCGGGGAGCTGTTTTTT.

The chain combines TRBV7-9 with TRBJ1-2; TRBD1 aligns across 11 bases. The CDR3 loop spans 14 amino acids. The junction had 4 bases not matched to a gene; V was cut back by 3 bases and J by 7 bases. The germline V gene encodes CDR1 SEHNR and CDR2 FQNEAQ (reference sequence). The CDR3 nucleotides read TGTGCCAGCAGCTTCCCGGACAGGGGGCTTGGCTACACCTTC. Translating gives CASSFPDRGLGYTF.

The chain couples TRBV7-2 to TRBJ2-2; the match to TRBD1 covers 7 bases. With 2 bases clipped from V and 7 bases from J, the junction kept 7 bases outside the gene matches. The CDR3 spans 15 residues. Germline values: CDR1 SGHTA, CDR2 FQGNSA. The CDR3 DNA is TGTGCCAGCAGCTTACGGACAGGTCTAAGCGGGGAGCTGTTTTTT. It is translated as CASSLRTGLSGELFF.

As to this clone: Other nucleotide sequences in the sample specify the same CDR3. The chain joins TRBV5-8 to TRBJ1-2; D is undetermined. V gave up 7 bases and J gave up 4 bases, with 8 bases separating them. The V gene's germline CDR1 is SGHTS and CDR2 YDEGEE. The CDR3 is 11 residues long. The DNA for the CDR3 is TGTGCCAGCCGCCGGATCTATGGCTACACCTTC. Its protein product is CASRRIYGYTF.

The chain employs TRBV6-6 and TRBJ2-5; D tentatively fits TRBD1 or TRBD2 (6 bases each). V gave up 8 bases and J gave up 4 bases, with 14 bases separating them. Germline CDR1 and CDR2: MNHNY and SVGAGI (reference sequence). The CDR3 runs to 13 residues. The CDR3 protein is CASLRGLAETQYF. Written as DNA, the CDR3 is TGTGCCAGCCTCCGGGGGCTAGCAGAGACCCAGTACTTC.

The chain joins TRBV6-1 to TRBJ2-3; 7 nucleotides line up with TRBD1. The CDR3 length is 16 residues. Germline-derived CDR1 and CDR2 are MNHNS and SASEGT. The V gene end was trimmed by 2 bases and the J gene end by 2 bases; junction bases not matched to a gene: 7. The CDR3 sequence: CASSEQGQRPTDTQYF. The CDR3 region has the DNA TGTGCCAGCAGTGAACAGGGACAGAGGCCCACAGATACGCAGTATTTT.

The rearrangement uses TRBV10-3 and TRBJ2-3; D remains unclear. There are 14 residues in the CDR3. The germline CDR1 and CDR2 sequences are ENHRY and SYGVKD. V lost 4 bases and J lost 3, with 11 bases in between. CDR3 loop: CAISALEDTDTQYF. CDR3 DNA: TGTGCCATCAGTGCCCTGGAAGATACAGATACGCAGTATTTT.

This chain connects TRBV9 to TRBJ2-5; perhaps TRBD2 as D (5 bases). This CDR3 spans 17 amino acids. The germline V and J ends were trimmed by 4 bases and 1 base, with 20 bases remaining between them. Germline lookup yields CDR1 SGDLS and CDR2 YYNGEE. This CDR3 is CASSSRWEPAGQETQYF. CDR3 nucleotide sequence: TGTGCCAGCAGCTCACGATGGGAGCCGGCGGGCCAAGAGACCCAGTACTTC.

This chain connects TRBV7-2 to TRBJ2-3; D tentatively reads TRBD1 or TRBD2 (5 bases each). Germline loops: CDR1 SGHTA, CDR2 FQGNSA. This CDR3 has 17 amino acids. Trimming shortened V by 7 bases and J by 3 bases, and 23 bases separated the two germline ends. DNA of the CDR3: TGTGCCAGCAACACCCCCCAAGGGTGGGGGAGAACAGATACGCAGTATTTT. Protein: CASNTPQGWGRTDTQYF.

With regard to this clone: The identical CDR3 is also encoded by other nucleotide sequences in the sample. The rearrangement joins TRBV5-1 to TRBJ1-2; 7 bases are a match to TRBD1. Looked up from germline, CDR1 is SGHRS and CDR2 is YFSETQ. Trimming cost V 4 bases and J 1 base; bases outside gene matches: 4. The CDR3 has 14 amino acids. CDR3 DNA: TGCGCCAGCAGCCTACGACAGGGTAACTATGGCTACACCTTC. Protein product: CASSLRQGNYGYTF.

The chain recombines TRBV7-6 with TRBJ2-7; TRBD1 matches at 8 bases. J was trimmed by 5 bases and V by 3 bases; bases with no gene match: 3. The germline CDR1 and CDR2 sequences are SGHVS and FNYEAQ. The CDR3 extends over 13 amino acids. The CDR3 reads CASSFQTGDEQYF. The DNA of the CDR3 is TGTGCCAGCAGCTTTCAGACAGGGGACGAGCAGTACTTC.